A selection of T cell receptor beta chains follows, all from one sample in a study of cytomegalovirus exposure and HLA in healthy donors. TCRdb keeps only in-frame clones here, not all; method: immunoSEQ multiplex PCR. Among some 130,000 clones, roughly three quarters were seen once, and the ten largest hold about 3%. Input material: PBMCs. Source of these receptors: a man aged 30 to 45 in good health and CMV-seronegative. Each CDR3 is given with its conserved first and last residue. D genes are given only for firm matches. Rows may omit the clone size; those that give it use once, few, many or a size class.

V gene	J gene	D gene	clone size	CDR3 DNA	CDR3 protein
TRBV28	TRBJ2-6	-	-	TGTGCCACCCGGTCTCGATCTGGGGCCAACGTCCTGACTTTC	CATRSRSGANVLTF
TRBV12-2	TRBJ1-6	-	-	TGTGCAAGTCGATCCAATAATTCACCCCTCCACTTT	CASRSNNSPLHF
TRBV15	TRBJ1-3	-	-	TGTGCCACCAGCAGAGCTCGGGACTCTGGAAACACCATATATTTT	CATSRARDSGNTIYF
TRBV5-1	TRBJ2-7	-	-	TGCGCCAGCAGCTTGGGAGGCTCGAGCTCCTACGAGCAGTACTTC	CASSLGGSSSYEQYF
TRBV7-9	TRBJ1-1	-	-	TGTGCCAGCAGGGGGGGGCGGCGGACTGAAGCTTTCTTT	CASRGGRRTEAFF
TRBV19	TRBJ1-1	TRBD1	-	TGTGCCAGTGGGGACAGGGCGTGGGCTTTCTTT	CASGDRAWAFF
TRBV2	TRBJ2-3	TRBD2	once	TGTGCCAGCCCCGGGGGGGCCCCAGATACGCAGTATTTT	CASPGGAPDTQYF
TRBV4-3	TRBJ2-2	TRBD2	-	TGCGCCAGCAGCCGTGGACTAGAAGGGACCGGGGAGCTGTTTTTT	CASSRGLEGTGELFF
TRBV29-1	TRBJ2-7	TRBD2	-	TGCAGCGTTGAAGGCCTAGCGGGGGCCTACGAGCAGTACTTC	CSVEGLAGAYEQYF
TRBV2	TRBJ1-5	TRBD1	-	TGTGCCAGCAGTAAAGGACAGGGAGGATGGGGGCCCCAGCATTTT	CASSKGQGGWGPQHF
TRBV7-9	TRBJ1-2	-	few	TGTGCCAGCAGCCCGTCGACTACTAACCACTATGGCTACACCTTC	CASSPSTTNHYGYTF
TRBV7-3	TRBJ2-3	-	-	TGTGCCAGCAGCTTTAGCGGAGGCACAGATACGCAGTATTTT	CASSFSGGTDTQYF
TRBV30	TRBJ1-1	TRBD1	-	TGTGCCTGGAGTGTAAAGGGAGTTGACAGGGCAAAATCTGAAGCTTTCTTT	CAWSVKGVDRAKSEAFF
TRBV27	TRBJ1-2	-	-	TGTGCCAGCAGACGAACAGAGGACTGGGGCTACACCTTC	CASRRTEDWGYTF
TRBV7-2	TRBJ1-5	-	-	TGTGCCAGCGGTACGCAGGGGCTTCATCAGCCCCAGCATTTT	CASGTQGLHQPQHF
TRBV28	TRBJ1-5	TRBD1	-	TGTGCCAGCAGTTACAACAGGGGGGGAAATCAGCCCCAGCATTTT	CASSYNRGGNQPQHF
TRBV30	TRBJ2-1	TRBD2	few	TGTGCCTGGAGATTAGCGGGAGGAGGAAATGAGCAGTTCTTC	CAWRLAGGGNEQFF
TRBV7-9	TRBJ2-5	TRBD2	-	TGTGCCAGCAGCTTCGGGGGGCAAGAGACCCAGTACTTC	CASSFGGQETQYF
TRBV7-9	TRBJ1-1	-	-	TGTGCCAGCAGCTTTGCAGGGAACACTGAAGCTTTCTTT	CASSFAGNTEAFF
TRBV27	TRBJ1-4	TRBD1	-	TGTGCCAGCAGTATGACAGGGTTGGAAAAACTGTTTTTT	CASSMTGLEKLFF
TRBV30	TRBJ1-1	-	-	TGTGCCTGGAGGCAGGGGTTAGACACTGAAGCTTTCTTT	CAWRQGLDTEAFF
TRBV4-2	TRBJ1-5	-	-	TGTGCCAGCAGCCAAGGGGCAGAACAGTTCAATCAGCCCCAGCATTTT	CASSQGAEQFNQPQHF
TRBV9	TRBJ1-3	TRBD1	-	TGTGCCAGCAGCAGGACAGGGGCGGCCATCTCTGGAAACACCATATATTTT	CASSRTGAAISGNTIYF
TRBV6-1	TRBJ2-3	-	few	TGTGCCAGCAGTGAACCGCGGTCTAGCACAGATACGCAGTATTTT	CASSEPRSSTDTQYF
TRBV5-6	TRBJ2-3	TRBD2	-	TGTGCCAGCAGCCTAACTAGCGGGAGTCTAGATACGCAGTATTTT	CASSLTSGSLDTQYF
TRBV11-2	TRBJ2-7	TRBD1	many	TGTGCCAGCAGCTTAGGGGACAGCTCCTACGAGCAGTACTTC	CASSLGDSSYEQYF
TRBV7-3	TRBJ2-1	-	few	TGTGCCAGCAGCGAAGGAAGCACAGGGATTGAGCAGTTCTTC	CASSEGSTGIEQFF
TRBV7-9	TRBJ2-7	TRBD2	-	TGTGCCAGCGATAGCGGGGTGGATTACGAGCAGTACTTC	CASDSGVDYEQYF
TRBV7-6	TRBJ2-5	-	few	TGTGCCAGCAGCTTAGTTGTAGAGGGCCAAGAGACCCAGTACTTC	CASSLVVEGQETQYF
TRBV7-9	TRBJ1-1	-	-	TGTGCCAGCAGTCACGACGAGAGGACTGAAGCTTTCTTT	CASSHDERTEAFF
TRBV5-1	TRBJ1-2	TRBD1	once	TGCGCCAGCAGCTTGAGGGTAACAGGGGGAATAGAGGGCTACACCTTC	CASSLRVTGGIEGYTF
TRBV28	TRBJ2-7	-	-	TGTGCCAGCATTTCTAGTAGCTCCTACGAGCAGTACTTC	CASISSSSYEQYF
TRBV5-5	TRBJ1-5	TRBD1	-	TGTGCCAGCTTCCACAGGGGGCGAAATCAGCCCCAGCATTTT	CASFHRGRNQPQHF
TRBV27	TRBJ2-1	-	-	TGTGCCAGCAGTTTGCAGGGGACCTCCTACAATGAGCAGTTCTTC	CASSLQGTSYNEQFF
TRBV28	TRBJ2-7	-	-	TGTGCCAGCGTTCTCTCCTACGAGCAGTACTTC	CASVLSYEQYF
TRBV7-6	TRBJ2-5	-	-	TGTGCCAGCAGCTTAGCGGACACCCGGAAGGAGACCCAGTACTTC	CASSLADTRKETQYF
TRBV19	TRBJ1-6	TRBD1	-	TGTGCCAGTAGTACCGGACAGGGTGCCTCACCCCTCCACTTT	CASSTGQGASPLHF